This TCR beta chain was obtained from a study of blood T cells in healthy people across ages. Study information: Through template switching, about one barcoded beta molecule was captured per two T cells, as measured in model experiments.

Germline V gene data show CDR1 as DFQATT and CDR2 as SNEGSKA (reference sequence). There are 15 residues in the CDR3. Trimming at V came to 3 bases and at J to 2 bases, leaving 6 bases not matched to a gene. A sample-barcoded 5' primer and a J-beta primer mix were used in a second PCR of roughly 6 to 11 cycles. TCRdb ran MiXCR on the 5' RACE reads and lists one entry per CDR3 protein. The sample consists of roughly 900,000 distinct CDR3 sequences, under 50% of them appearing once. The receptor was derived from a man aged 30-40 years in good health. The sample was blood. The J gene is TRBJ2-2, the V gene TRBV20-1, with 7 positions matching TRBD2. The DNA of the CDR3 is TGCAGTGCTAGGGGAGGGTCGGAAAACACCGGGGAGCTGTTTTTT. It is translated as CSARGGSENTGELFF.